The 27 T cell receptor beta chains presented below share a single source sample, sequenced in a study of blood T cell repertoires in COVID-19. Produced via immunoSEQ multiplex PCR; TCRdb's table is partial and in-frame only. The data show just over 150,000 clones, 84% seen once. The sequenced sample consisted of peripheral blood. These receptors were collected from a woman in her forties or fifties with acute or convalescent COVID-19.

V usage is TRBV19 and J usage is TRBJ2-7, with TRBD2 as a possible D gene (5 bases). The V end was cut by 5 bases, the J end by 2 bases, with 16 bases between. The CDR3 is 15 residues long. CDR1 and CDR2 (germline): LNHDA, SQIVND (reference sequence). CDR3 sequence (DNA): TGTGCCAGTAGTCTCCGGGGTGAAGGGACCTACGAGCAGTACTTC. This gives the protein CASSLRGEGTYEQYF.

The CDR3 region has the DNA TGTGCCAGCAGCTTCTCGGGGGGCCAAGATACGCAGTATTTT. It codes for CASSFSGGQDTQYF. This rearrangement joins TRBV11-2 to TRBJ2-3, with D tentatively TRBD2 (7 bases). The CDR3 covers 14 residues. V was cut by 3 bases and J by 5 bases, with 12 bases left in between. Germline lookup yields CDR1 SGHAT and CDR2 FQNNGV.

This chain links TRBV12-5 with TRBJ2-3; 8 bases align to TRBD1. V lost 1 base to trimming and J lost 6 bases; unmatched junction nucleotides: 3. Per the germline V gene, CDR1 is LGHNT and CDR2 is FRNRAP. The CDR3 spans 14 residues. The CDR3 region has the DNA TGTGCTAGTGGTTTGGGGACAGGGAGGGATACGCAGTATTTT. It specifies CASGLGTGRDTQYF.

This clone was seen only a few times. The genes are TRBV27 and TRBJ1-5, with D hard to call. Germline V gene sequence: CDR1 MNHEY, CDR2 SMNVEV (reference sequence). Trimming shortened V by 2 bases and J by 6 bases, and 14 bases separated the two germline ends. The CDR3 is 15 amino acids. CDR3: CASSLTQSSFQPQHF. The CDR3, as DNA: TGTGCCAGCAGTTTAACACAGTCGTCTTTTCAGCCCCAGCATTTT.

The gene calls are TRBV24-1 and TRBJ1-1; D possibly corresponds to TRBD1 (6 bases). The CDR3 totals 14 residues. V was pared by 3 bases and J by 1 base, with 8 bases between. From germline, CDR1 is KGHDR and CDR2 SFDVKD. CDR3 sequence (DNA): TGTGCCACCAGTGATGCGGGGGCGAACACTGAAGCTTTCTTT. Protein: CATSDAGANTEAFF.

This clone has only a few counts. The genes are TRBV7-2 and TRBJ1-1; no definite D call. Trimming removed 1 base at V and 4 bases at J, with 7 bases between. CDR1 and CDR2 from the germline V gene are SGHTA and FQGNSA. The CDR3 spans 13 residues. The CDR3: CASSLEISTEAFF. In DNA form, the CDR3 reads TGTGCCAGCAGCTTAGAAATTAGCACTGAAGCTTTCTTT.

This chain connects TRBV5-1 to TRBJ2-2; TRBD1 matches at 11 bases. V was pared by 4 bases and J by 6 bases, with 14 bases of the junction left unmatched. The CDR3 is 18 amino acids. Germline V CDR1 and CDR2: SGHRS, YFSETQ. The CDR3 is CASSPAPSGTGGAGELFF. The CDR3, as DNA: TGCGCCAGCAGCCCTGCCCCCTCCGGGACAGGGGGTGCCGGGGAGCTGTTTTTT. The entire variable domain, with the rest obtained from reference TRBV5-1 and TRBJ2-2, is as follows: KAGVTQTPRYLIKTRGQQVTLSCSPISGHRSVSWYQQTPGQGLQFLFEYFSETQRNKGNFPGRFSGRQFSNSRSEMNVSTLELGDSALYLCASSPAPSGTGGAGELFFGEGSRLTVL.

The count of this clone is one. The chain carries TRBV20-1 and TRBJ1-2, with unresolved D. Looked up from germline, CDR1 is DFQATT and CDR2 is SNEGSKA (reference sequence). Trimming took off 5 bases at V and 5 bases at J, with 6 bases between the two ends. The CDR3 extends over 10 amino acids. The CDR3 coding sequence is TGCAGTGCTCGCGGGTATGGCTACACCTTC. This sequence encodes CSARGYGYTF.

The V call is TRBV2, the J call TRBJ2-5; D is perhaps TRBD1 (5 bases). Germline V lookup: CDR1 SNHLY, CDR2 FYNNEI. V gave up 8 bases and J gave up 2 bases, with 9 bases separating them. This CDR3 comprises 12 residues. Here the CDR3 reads CASGAVQETQYF. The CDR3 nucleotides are TGTGCCAGCGGGGCAGTTCAAGAGACCCAGTACTTC.

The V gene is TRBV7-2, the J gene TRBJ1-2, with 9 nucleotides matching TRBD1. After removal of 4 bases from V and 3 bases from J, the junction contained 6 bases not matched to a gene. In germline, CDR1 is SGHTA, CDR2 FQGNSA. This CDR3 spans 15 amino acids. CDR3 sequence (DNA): TGTGCCAGCAGCTCGGGACAGGGAAGGTACTATGGCTACACCTTC. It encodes CASSSGQGRYYGYTF.

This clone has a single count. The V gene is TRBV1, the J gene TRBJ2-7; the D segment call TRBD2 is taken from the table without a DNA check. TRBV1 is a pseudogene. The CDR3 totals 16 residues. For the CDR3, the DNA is TGCACCAGCAGCCAAGATAGCGGGAGAGAACCCTACGAGCAGTACTTC. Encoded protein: CTSSQDSGREPYEQYF.

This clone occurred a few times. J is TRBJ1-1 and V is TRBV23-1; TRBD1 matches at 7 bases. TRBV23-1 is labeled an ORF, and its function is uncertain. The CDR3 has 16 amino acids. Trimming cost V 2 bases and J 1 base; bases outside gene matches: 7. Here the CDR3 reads CASSQRTGTENTEAFF. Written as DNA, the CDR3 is TGCGCCAGCAGTCAAAGGACCGGGACAGAGAACACTGAAGCTTTCTTT.

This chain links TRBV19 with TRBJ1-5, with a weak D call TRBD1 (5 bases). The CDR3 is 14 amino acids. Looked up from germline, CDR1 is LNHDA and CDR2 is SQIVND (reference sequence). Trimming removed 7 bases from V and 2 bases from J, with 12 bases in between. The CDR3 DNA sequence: TGTGCCAGTAATAGCAGGGTAGGCAATCAGCCCCAGCATTTT. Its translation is CASNSRVGNQPQHF.

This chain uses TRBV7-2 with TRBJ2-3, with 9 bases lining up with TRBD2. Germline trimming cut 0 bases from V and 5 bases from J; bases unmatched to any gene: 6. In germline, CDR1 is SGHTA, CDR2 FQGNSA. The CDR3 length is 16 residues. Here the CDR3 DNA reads TGTGCCAGCAGCTTAGCTGGGGCGGGAGGGTTAGATACGCAGTATTTT. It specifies CASSLAGAGGLDTQYF. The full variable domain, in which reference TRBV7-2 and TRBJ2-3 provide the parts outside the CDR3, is GAGVSQSPSNKVTEKGKDVELRCDPISGHTALYWYRQSLGQGLEFLIYFQGNSAPDKSGLPSDRFSAERTGGSVSTLTIQRTQQEDSAVYLCASSLAGAGGLDTQYFGPGTRLTVL.

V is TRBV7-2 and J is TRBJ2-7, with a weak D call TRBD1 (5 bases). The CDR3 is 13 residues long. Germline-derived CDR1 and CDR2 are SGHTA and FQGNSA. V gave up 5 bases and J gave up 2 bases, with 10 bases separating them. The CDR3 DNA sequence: TGTGCCAGCAGCGGGGCGGTTCCCTACGAGCAGTACTTC. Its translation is CASSGAVPYEQYF.

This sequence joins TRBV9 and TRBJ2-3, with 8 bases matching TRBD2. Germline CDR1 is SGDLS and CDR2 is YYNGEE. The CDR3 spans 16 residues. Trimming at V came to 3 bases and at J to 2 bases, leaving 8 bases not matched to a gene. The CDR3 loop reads CASSATTGGDTDTQYF. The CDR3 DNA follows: TGTGCCAGCAGCGCAACGACGGGGGGGGACACAGATACGCAGTATTTT. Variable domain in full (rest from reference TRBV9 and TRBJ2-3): DSGVTQTPKHLITATGQRVTLRCSPRSGDLSVYWYQQSLDQGLQFLIQYYNGEERAKGNILERFSAQQFPDLHSELNLSSLELGDSALYFCASSATTGGDTDTQYFGPGTRLTVL.

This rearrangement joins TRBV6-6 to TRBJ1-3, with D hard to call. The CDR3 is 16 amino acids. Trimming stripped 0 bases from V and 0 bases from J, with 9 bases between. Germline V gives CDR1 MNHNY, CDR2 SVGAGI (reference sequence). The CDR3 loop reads CASSYSYVSSGNTIYF. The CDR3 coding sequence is TGTGCCAGCAGTTACTCCTACGTGAGCTCTGGAAACACCATATATTTT.

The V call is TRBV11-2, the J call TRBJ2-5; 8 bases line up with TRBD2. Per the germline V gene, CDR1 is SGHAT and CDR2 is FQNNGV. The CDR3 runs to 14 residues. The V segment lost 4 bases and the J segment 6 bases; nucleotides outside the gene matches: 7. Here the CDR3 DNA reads TGTGCCAGCAGCTCCCTCGCGGGAGGTCAGACCCAGTACTTC. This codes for CASSSLAGGQTQYF.

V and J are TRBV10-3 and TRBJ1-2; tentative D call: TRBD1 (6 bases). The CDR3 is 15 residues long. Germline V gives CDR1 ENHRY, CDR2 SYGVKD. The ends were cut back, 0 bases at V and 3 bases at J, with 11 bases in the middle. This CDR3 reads CAISESGDTYYGYTF. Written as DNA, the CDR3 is TGTGCCATCAGTGAGTCCGGGGACACTTACTATGGCTACACCTTC.

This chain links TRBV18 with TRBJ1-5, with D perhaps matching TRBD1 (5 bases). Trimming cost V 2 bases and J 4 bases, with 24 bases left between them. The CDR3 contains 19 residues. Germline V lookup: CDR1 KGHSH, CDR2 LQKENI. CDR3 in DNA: TGTGCCAGCTCACCAGTCAGGGTAAACGCCGTACTTTGGAATCAGCCCCAGCATTTT. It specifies CASSPVRVNAVLWNQPQHF.

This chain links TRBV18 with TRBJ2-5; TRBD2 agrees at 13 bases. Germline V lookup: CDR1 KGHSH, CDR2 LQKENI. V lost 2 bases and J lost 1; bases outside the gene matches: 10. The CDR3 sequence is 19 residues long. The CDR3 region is CASSPKTSGGPTLQETQYF. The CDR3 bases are TGTGCCAGCTCACCAAAGACTAGCGGGGGGCCGACCCTCCAAGAGACCCAGTACTTC.

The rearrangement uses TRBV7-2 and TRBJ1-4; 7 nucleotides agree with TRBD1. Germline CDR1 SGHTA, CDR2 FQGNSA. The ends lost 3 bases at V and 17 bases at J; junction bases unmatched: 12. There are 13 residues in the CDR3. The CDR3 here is CASSFTSGQPSFF. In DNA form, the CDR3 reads TGTGCCAGCAGCTTTACCTCGGGACAGCCGAGTTTTTTT.

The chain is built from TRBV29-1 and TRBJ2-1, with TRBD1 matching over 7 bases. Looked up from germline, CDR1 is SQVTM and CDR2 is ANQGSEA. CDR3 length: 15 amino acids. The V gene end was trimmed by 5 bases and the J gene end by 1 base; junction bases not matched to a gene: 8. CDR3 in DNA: TGCAGCGTTACCGGGACAGCCGAATCCTACAATGAGCAGTTCTTC. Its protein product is CSVTGTAESYNEQFF.

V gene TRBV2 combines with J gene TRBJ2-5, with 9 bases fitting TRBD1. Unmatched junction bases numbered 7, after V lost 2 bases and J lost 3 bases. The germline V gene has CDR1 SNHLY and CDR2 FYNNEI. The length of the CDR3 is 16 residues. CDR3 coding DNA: TGTGCCAGCAGTGAATCAACAGGGACAGGGAAAGAGACCCAGTACTTC. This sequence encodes CASSESTGTGKETQYF.

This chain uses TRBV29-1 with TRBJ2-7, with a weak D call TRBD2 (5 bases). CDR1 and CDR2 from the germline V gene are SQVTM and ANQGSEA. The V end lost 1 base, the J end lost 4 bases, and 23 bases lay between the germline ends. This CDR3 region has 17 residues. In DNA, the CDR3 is TGCAGCGTTGAAGTTAGGGATCAGTGGACTTACACGTACGAGCAGTACTTC. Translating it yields CSVEVRDQWTYTYEQYF.

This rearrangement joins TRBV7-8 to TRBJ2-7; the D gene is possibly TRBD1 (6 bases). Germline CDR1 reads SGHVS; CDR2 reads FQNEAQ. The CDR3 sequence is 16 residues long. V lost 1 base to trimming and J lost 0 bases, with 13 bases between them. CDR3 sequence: CASSLVGTGTSYEQYF. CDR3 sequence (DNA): TGTGCCAGCAGCTTAGTCGGAACAGGGACCTCCTACGAGCAGTACTTC.

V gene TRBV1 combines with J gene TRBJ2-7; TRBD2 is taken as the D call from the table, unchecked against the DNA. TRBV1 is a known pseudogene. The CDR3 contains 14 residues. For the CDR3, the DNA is TGCACCAGCAGACCCGGAGGGAATGCCTACGAGCAGTACTTC. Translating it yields CTSRPGGNAYEQYF.